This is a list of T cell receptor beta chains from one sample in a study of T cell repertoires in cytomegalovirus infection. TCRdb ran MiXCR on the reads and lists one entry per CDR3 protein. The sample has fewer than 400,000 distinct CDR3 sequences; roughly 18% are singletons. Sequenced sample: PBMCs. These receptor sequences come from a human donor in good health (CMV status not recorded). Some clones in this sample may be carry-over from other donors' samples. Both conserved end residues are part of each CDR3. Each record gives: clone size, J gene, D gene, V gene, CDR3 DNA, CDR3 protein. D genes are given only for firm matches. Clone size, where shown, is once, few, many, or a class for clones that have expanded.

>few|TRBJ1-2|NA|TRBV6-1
TGTGCCAGCAGTGAATCAATGAAGTACTATGGCTACACCTTC
CASSESMKYYGYTF
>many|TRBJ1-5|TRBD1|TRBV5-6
TGTGCCAGCAGCCCGGACAGGGGTGATAGCAATCAGCCCCAGCATTTT
CASSPDRGDSNQPQHF
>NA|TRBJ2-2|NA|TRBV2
TGTGCCAGCAGTGCCGACACGGTCACCGGGGAGCTGTTGTTT
CASSADTVTGELLF
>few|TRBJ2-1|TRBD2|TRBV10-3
TGTGCCATCAGTACTAGCGGCAAATACAATGAGCAGTTCTTC
CAISTSGKYNEQFF
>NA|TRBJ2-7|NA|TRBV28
TGTGCCAGCAGTGGGACTCTAGCTCCCTACGAGCAGTACTTC
CASSGTLAPYEQYF
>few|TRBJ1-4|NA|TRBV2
TGTGCCAGCAACCGAGGCGTTTGGGGAACCGAAACAACTAATGAAAAACTGTTTTTT
CASNRGVWGTETTNEKLFF
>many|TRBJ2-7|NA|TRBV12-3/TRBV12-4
TGTGCCAGCAGTTCGGAGCCCTCGGGCGAGCAGTACTTC
CASSSEPSGEQYF
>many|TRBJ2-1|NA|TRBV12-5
TGTGCTAGTGGTTTGGCCCGTGGGGGAGGGCAGTTCTTC
CASGLARGGGQFF
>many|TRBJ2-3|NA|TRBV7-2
TGTGCCAGCAGCTTAAATGTTGGGGATACGCAGTATTTT
CASSLNVGDTQYF
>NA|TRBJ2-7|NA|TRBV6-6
TGTGCCAGCAGTTACGCCGGGCCCTACGAGCAGTACTTC
CASSYAGPYEQYF
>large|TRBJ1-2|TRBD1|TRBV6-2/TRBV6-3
TGTGCCAGCAGTTACTCGGGACAGGGGCCGAGCTACACCTTC
CASSYSGQGPSYTF
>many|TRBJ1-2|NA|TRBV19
TGTGCCAGTAGTATAGTCAATGGACCCAGGATCAGCTACACCTTC
CASSIVNGPRISYTF
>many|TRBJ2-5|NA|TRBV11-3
TGTGCCAGCAGCCCCGGGACAAAGCACCAAGAGACCCAGTACTTC
CASSPGTKHQETQYF
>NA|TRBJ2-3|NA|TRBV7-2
TGTGCCAGCAGGAGGCCGGGGAGCGGCACAGATACGCAGTATTTT
CASRRPGSGTDTQYF
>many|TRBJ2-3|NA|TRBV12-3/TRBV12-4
TGTGCCAGCAGTTTATTTATGGGGGCAGATACGCAGTATTTT
CASSLFMGADTQYF
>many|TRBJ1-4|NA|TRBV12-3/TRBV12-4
TGTGCCAGCGCCCCCGGGACAACTAATGAAAAACTGTTTTTT
CASAPGTTNEKLFF
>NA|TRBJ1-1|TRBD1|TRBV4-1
TGCGCCAGCAGCCCTCAGGGTGGAGGGGGCCTCACTGAAGCTTTCTTT
CASSPQGGGGLTEAFF
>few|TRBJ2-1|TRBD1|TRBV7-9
TGTGCCAGCAGCTTGACAGGGTCGGGTCACAATGAGCAGTTCTTC
CASSLTGSGHNEQFF
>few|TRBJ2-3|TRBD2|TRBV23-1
TGCGCCAGCGGGGGACTAGCGGGAGCGCATACAAGTCTCACAGATACGCAGTATTTT
CASGGLAGAHTSLTDTQYF
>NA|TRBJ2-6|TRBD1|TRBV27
TGTGCCAGCAGTGAGGACAGGGGGGCCAACGTCCTGACTTTC
CASSEDRGANVLTF
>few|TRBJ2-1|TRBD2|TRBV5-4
TGTGCCAGCAGCTTCCGCGGGAGGGCCCTTAATGAGCAGTTCTTC
CASSFRGRALNEQFF
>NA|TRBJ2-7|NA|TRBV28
TGTGCCAGCAGACAAAGCGCTGTGAACCCGTACGAGCAGTACTTC
CASRQSAVNPYEQYF
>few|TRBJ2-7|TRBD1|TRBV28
TGTGCCAGCAGTTTCGGGACAGAGGTCCACGAGCAGTACTTC
CASSFGTEVHEQYF
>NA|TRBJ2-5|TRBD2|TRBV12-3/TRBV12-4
TGTGCCAGCAGTTTAAAGACTAGCGGGAGTCAAGAGACCCAGTACTTC
CASSLKTSGSQETQYF
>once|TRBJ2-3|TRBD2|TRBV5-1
TGCGCCAGCAGTGGCGGGAGTGCAGATACGCAGTATTTT
CASSGGSADTQYF
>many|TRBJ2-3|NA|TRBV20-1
TGCAGTGCTAGAGGAGAAAGCACAGATACGCAGTATTTT
CSARGESTDTQYF
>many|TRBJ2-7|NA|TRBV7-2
TGTGCCAGCAGCTTCGAGGGGACCCAGCAGTACTTC
CASSFEGTQQYF
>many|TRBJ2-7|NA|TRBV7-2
TGTGCCAGCAGCTTTGGACCGCTAGGAAGGTACGAGCAGTACTTC
CASSFGPLGRYEQYF
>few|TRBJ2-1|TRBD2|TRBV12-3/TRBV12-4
TGTGCCAGCAGTCCCTGGGGACTAGCGGGAGAGAATGAGCAGTTCTTC
CASSPWGLAGENEQFF
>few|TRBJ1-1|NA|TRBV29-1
TGCAGCGTGGGGCGGGGAATGAACACTGAAGCTTTCTTT
CSVGRGMNTEAFF
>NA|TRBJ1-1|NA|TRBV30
TGTGCCTGGAGTGCGCAGGTTGAAGCTTTCTTT
CAWSAQVEAFF
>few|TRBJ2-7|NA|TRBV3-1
TGTGCCAGCAGCCAAGAAAACAGGGTACGCAACGAGCAGTACTTC
CASSQENRVRNEQYF
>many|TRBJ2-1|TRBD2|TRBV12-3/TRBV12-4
TGTGCCAGCAGTGTCTCGAGCGGGAGGGCCCAAAATGAGCAGTTCTTC
CASSVSSGRAQNEQFF
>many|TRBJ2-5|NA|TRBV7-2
TGTGCCAGCAGCTTCCAGGGGGGCGTTGAGACCCAGTACTTC
CASSFQGGVETQYF
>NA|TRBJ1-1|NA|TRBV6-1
TGTGCCAGCAGTATCTCGGCGGGTCTAGGAACTTTCTTT
CASSISAGLGTFF
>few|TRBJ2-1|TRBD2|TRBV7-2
TGTGCCAGCAGGCCCACTAGCGGGGGTCATAATGAGCAGTTCTTC
CASRPTSGGHNEQFF
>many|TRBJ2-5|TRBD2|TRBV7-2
TGTGCCAGCAGCTTATCCGGGACTAGCGGGAGATGGGAGACCCAGTACTTC
CASSLSGTSGRWETQYF
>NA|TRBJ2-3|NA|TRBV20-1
TGCAGTGCTAGACTACCTAGCCGGTGGCAGTATTTT
CSARLPSRWQYF
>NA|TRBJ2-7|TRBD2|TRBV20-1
TGCAGTGCCGCAGGTACCCTTCCGCGGGGGGGCCGGCACGAGCAGTACTTC
CSAAGTLPRGGRHEQYF
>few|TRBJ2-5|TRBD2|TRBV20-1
TGCAGTGCTAGGCTAGCGGAAATCCAAGAGACCCAGTACTTC
CSARLAEIQETQYF
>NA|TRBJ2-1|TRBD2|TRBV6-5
TGTGCCAGCAGGCCCGTTAGCGGGCCCGACAATGAGCAGTTCTTC
CASRPVSGPDNEQFF
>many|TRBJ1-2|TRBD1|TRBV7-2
TGTGCCAGCAGCACGACGTGGGACAGGGGAGGCTACACCTTC
CASSTTWDRGGYTF
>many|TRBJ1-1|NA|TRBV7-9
TGTGCCAGCAGCTACTTGAGGGGTGAAGCTTTCTTT
CASSYLRGEAFF
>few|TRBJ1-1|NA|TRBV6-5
TGTGCCAGCAGTTACTCTCCAGATGAAGCTTTCTTT
CASSYSPDEAFF
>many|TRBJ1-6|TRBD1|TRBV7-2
TGTGCCAGCAGCCCCACTGGGACAGGGGGGACCAGATCCTATAATTCACCCCTCCACTTT
CASSPTGTGGTRSYNSPLHF
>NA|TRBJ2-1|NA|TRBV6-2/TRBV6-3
TGTGCCAGCAGTTATGACAACTACAATGAGCAGTTCTTC
CASSYDNYNEQFF